These 30 T cell receptor beta chains were all obtained from the same sample, sequenced in a study of beta chain features in type 1 diabetes. Study observations and caveats: Shortening of TCRB CDR3s, moderate but significant, appeared in all four CD4+ subsets of Type 1 diabetes patients.

The antigens for these receptors are not known. The sequenced template was cDNA made from the entire isolated RNA. Sequencing used immunoSEQ multiplex PCR; TCRdb keeps in-frame clones, though not all of them. In the table there are fewer than 300,000 clones, approximately 11% of which are singletons. Sequencing was performed on naive CD4+ T cells from blood. These receptors all stem from a man aged 25-45 years with type 1 diabetes.

The chain is built from TRBV6-6 and TRBJ1-1, with 8 nucleotides matching TRBD1. The CDR3 is 14 amino acids. Losses at the gene ends were 2 bases for V and 5 bases for J; bases not matched to a gene: 4. CDR1 and CDR2 (germline): MNHNY, SVGAGI (reference sequence). In nucleotides, the CDR3 is TGTGCCAGCAGTTACCAGGGGGCGAGAACTGAAGCTTTCTTT. Its translation: CASSYQGARTEAFF.

The chain couples TRBV7-8 to TRBJ2-3; a possible D gene is TRBD2 (6 bases). From germline, CDR1 is SGHVS and CDR2 FQNEAQ. The CDR3 is made up of 15 amino acids. Trimming removed 2 bases at V and 2 bases at J, with 11 bases between. CDR3 region: CASSLTRLVTDTQYF. In DNA, the CDR3 is TGTGCCAGCAGCTTAACAAGACTAGTCACAGATACGCAGTATTTT.

This clone was counted a few times. The sample has other DNA sequences that encode this CDR3 too. This rearrangement joins TRBV2 to TRBJ1-6, with 8 positions matching TRBD1. Germline CDR1 and CDR2: SNHLY and FYNNEI. V lost 4 bases to trimming and J lost 6 bases; unmatched junction nucleotides: 2. The CDR3 has 14 residues. The CDR3 region has the DNA TGTGCCAGCAGTGGGGACAGGAGTAATTCACCCCTCCACTTT. This gives the protein CASSGDRSNSPLHF.

This clone has only a few counts. The gene calls are TRBV25-1 and TRBJ2-7, with a tentative D call TRBD1 (6 bases). Trimming cost V 4 bases and J 7 bases, with 14 bases left between them. This CDR3 has 13 residues. The V gene's germline CDR1 is MGHDK and CDR2 SYGVNS. As DNA, the CDR3 is TGTGCCAGCAGTGTGACCGGGACACATGAGCAGTACTTC. Amino acids: CASSVTGTHEQYF.

The rearrangement uses TRBV7-2 and TRBJ2-3, with D maybe TRBD2 (7 bases). Germline V lookup: CDR1 SGHTA, CDR2 FQGNSA. The CDR3 runs to 16 residues. V shed 2 bases and J shed 2 bases, with 14 bases lying between them. The CDR3 coding sequence is TGTGCCAGCAGCTTATATGGGGGGGCTTCCACAGATACGCAGTATTTT. This codes for CASSLYGGASTDTQYF.

The table lists this clone with a few counts. This sequence joins TRBV7-9 and TRBJ2-4; 8 nucleotides match TRBD2. The CDR3 runs to 18 residues. Germline loops: CDR1 SEHNR, CDR2 FQNEAQ (reference sequence). V was clipped by 4 bases and J by 1 base; unmatched bases: 12. The CDR3 nucleotides are TGTGCCAGCAGCTCCGCCCCGATGCGGGGGGCGGCCAAAAACATTCAGTACTTC. Translating gives CASSSAPMRGAAKNIQYF.

This clone appeared a few times. The chain combines TRBV5-6 with TRBJ1-6; the D is unclear. Germline V gene lookup returns CDR1 SGHDT and CDR2 YYEEEE. Deletions cut 4 bases from V and 8 bases from J, with 10 bases between. The length of the CDR3 is 13 residues. In DNA, the CDR3 is TGTGCCAGCAGCGAGGCGAGGGATTCACCCCTCCACTTT. Its protein product is CASSEARDSPLHF.

A single count supports this clone. The genes are TRBV6-6 and TRBJ2-5; 8 positions agree with TRBD2. Trimming removed 6 bases from V and 4 bases from J; junction bases left unmatched: 7. Germline V gene sequence: CDR1 MNHNY, CDR2 SVGAGI (reference sequence). The CDR3 is 14 amino acids. This CDR3 reads CASSPRGAGETQYF. The DNA of the CDR3 is TGTGCCAGCAGCCCGCGGGGGGCGGGAGAGACCCAGTACTTC.

This clone was detected only a few times. This rearrangement joins TRBV7-9 to TRBJ2-7; 8 positions match TRBD1. Germline loops: CDR1 SEHNR, CDR2 FQNEAQ (reference sequence). CDR3 size: 15 residues. Trimming removed 5 bases from V and 7 bases from J; junction bases left unmatched: 13. CDR3 protein: CASSPLPGQGGEQYF. The CDR3 nucleotides are TGTGCCAGCAGCCCACTCCCCGGACAGGGAGGAGAGCAGTACTTC.

A few counts support this clone. The rearrangement joins TRBV27 to TRBJ2-7; tentative D call: TRBD2 (7 bases). Per germline, CDR1 MNHEY and CDR2 SMNVEV (reference sequence). The V gene lost 6 bases and the J gene lost 6 bases, with 18 bases spanning the gap. The CDR3 consists of 14 residues. CDR3 loop: CASRRLGGLREQYF. The DNA for the CDR3 is TGTGCCAGCAGACGATTAGGGGGACTACGCGAGCAGTACTTC.

The gene calls are TRBV4-2 and TRBJ2-5; 12 bases align to TRBD2. The germline V gene encodes CDR1 LGHNA and CDR2 YNFKEQ. J was trimmed by 5 bases and V by 0 bases; bases with no gene match: 7. The CDR3 length is 17 residues. CDR3 protein: CASSQDPSGGAGETQYF. CDR3 coding DNA: TGTGCCAGCAGCCAAGACCCTAGCGGGGGGGCAGGGGAGACCCAGTACTTC.

The chain recombines TRBV2 with TRBJ2-7, with 9 bases lining up with TRBD2. This CDR3 region has 14 residues. With V trimmed by 3 bases and J by 6 bases, 6 bases remained unmatched. In germline, CDR1 is SNHLY, CDR2 FYNNEI. The CDR3 reads CASSDSGGIGEQYF. The CDR3 DNA reads as TGTGCCAGCAGTGATAGCGGGGGTATAGGCGAGCAGTACTTC.

There are a few counts of this clone. This chain joins TRBV5-4 and TRBJ2-1; 8 bases align to TRBD2. Germline lookup yields CDR1 SGHNT and CDR2 YYREEE (reference sequence). V lost 4 bases, J lost 0 bases, and 9 bases stayed unmatched. The CDR3 spans 17 residues. CDR3 amino acids: CASSLVLRGASYNEQFF. The CDR3 DNA follows: TGTGCCAGCAGCCTAGTTTTGCGGGGGGCCTCCTACAATGAGCAGTTCTTC.

In regard to this clone: Distinct nucleotide sequences in the sample also encode this CDR3. The rearrangement links TRBV7-9 to TRBJ1-5; D is perhaps TRBD1 (5 bases). Trimming took 5 bases from V and 7 from J, leaving 12 bases between them. Per the germline V gene, CDR1 is SEHNR and CDR2 is FQNEAQ (reference sequence). The CDR3 runs to 13 residues. The CDR3 coding sequence is TGTGCCAGCAGCCCCGGGGGGGGACAGCCCCAGCATTTT. Residues: CASSPGGGQPQHF. Looking up the rest from reference TRBV7-9 and TRBJ1-5 gives the full variable domain: DTGVSQNPRHKITKRGQNVTFRCDPISEHNRLYWYRQTLGQGPEFLTYFQNEAQLEKSRLLSDRFSAERPKGSFSTLEIQRTEQGDSAMYLCASSPGGGQPQHFGDGTRLSIL.

The V gene is TRBV27, the J gene TRBJ1-4; D gene uncertain. From germline, CDR1 is MNHEY and CDR2 SMNVEV (reference sequence). This CDR3 region has 16 residues. V was clipped by 5 bases and J by 3 bases, with 16 bases between them. The CDR3 DNA is TGTGCCAGCAGTCCCCCAGAGTTGCTAGCTAATGAAAAACTGTTTTTT. It yields the protein CASSPPELLANEKLFF.

This sequence joins TRBV20-1 and TRBJ2-1; the D gene is possibly TRBD1 (6 bases). Trimming cost V 5 bases and J 6 bases, with 8 bases left between them. Germline lookup yields CDR1 DFQATT and CDR2 SNEGSKA (reference sequence). There are 11 residues in the CDR3. CDR3 protein: CSAGQTNEQFF. The CDR3 DNA follows: TGCAGTGCTGGACAGACCAATGAGCAGTTCTTC.

The chain employs TRBV19 and TRBJ1-6, with D perhaps matching TRBD1 (6 bases). The CDR3 is 15 amino acids. Trimming left V 6 bases short and J 7 bases short, with 16 bases between. Germline values: CDR1 LNHDA, CDR2 SQIVND (reference sequence). The DNA for the CDR3 is TGTGCCAGTAGAGATGGACAGCCCCACAATTCACCCCTCCACTTT. Translated, it gives CASRDGQPHNSPLHF.

This rearrangement joins TRBV28 to TRBJ2-2; D not resolved. V was pared by 2 bases and J by 1 base, with 11 bases between. In germline, CDR1 is MDHEN, CDR2 SYDVKM. The CDR3 has 16 residues. The CDR3, as DNA: TGTGCCAGCAGTTTAATCAAGGCAGGGAACACCGGGGAGCTGTTTTTT. Its protein is CASSLIKAGNTGELFF.

The CDR3 coding sequence is TGCGCCAGCAGCTTGGTGTCAGTCCTCGACGAGCAGTACTTC. Protein: CASSLVSVLDEQYF. The V call is TRBV5-1, the J call TRBJ2-7; D call uncertain. V lost 0 bases and J 5 bases, leaving 12 bases between the germline ends. CDR3 size: 14 residues. Germline V gene lookup returns CDR1 SGHRS and CDR2 YFSETQ.

The chain's CDR3 is CASSPQVGGNTIYF. In DNA form, the CDR3 reads TGTGCCAGCAGCCCTCAGGTTGGTGGAAACACCATATATTTT. The chain uses TRBV7-9 and TRBJ1-3; D is undetermined. Deletions cut 5 bases from V and 3 bases from J, with 11 bases between. Per germline, CDR1 SEHNR and CDR2 FQNEAQ (reference sequence). The CDR3 contains 14 residues. The full variable domain, rest sourced from reference TRBV7-9 and TRBJ1-3, is DTGVSQNPRHKITKRGQNVTFRCDPISEHNRLYWYRQTLGQGPEFLTYFQNEAQLEKSRLLSDRFSAERPKGSFSTLEIQRTEQGDSAMYLCASSPQVGGNTIYFGEGSWLTVV.

The V and J genes are TRBV5-1 and TRBJ2-3, with a possible D match to TRBD2 (7 bases). The CDR3 is 14 amino acids. Per germline, CDR1 SGHRS and CDR2 YFSETQ. Trimming shortened V by 4 bases and J by 6 bases, and 15 bases separated the two germline ends. CDR3 DNA sequence: TGCGCCAGCAGCCCGGGACGGGGGGCGGATACGCAGTATTTT. It specifies CASSPGRGADTQYF. Filled out from reference TRBV5-1 and TRBJ2-3, the complete variable domain reads KAGVTQTPRYLIKTRGQQVTLSCSPISGHRSVSWYQQTPGQGLQFLFEYFSETQRNKGNFPGRFSGRQFSNSRSEMNVSTLELGDSALYLCASSPGRGADTQYFGPGTRLTVL.

The rearrangement links TRBV19 to TRBJ2-2; D is undetermined. Per the germline V gene, CDR1 is LNHDA and CDR2 is SQIVND (reference sequence). The CDR3 length is 13 residues. Trimming left V 4 bases short and J 6 bases short, with 9 bases between. CDR3 sequence: CASSRQPPGELFF. The CDR3 DNA is TGTGCCAGTAGTAGGCAACCGCCCGGGGAGCTGTTTTTT. Combining the CDR3 with reference TRBV19 and TRBJ2-2 gives the whole variable domain DGGITQSPKYLFRKEGQNVTLSCEQNLNHDAMYWYRQDPGQGLRLIYYSQIVNDFQKGDIAEGYSVSREKKESFPLTVTSAQKNPTAFYLCASSRQPPGELFFGEGSRLTVL.

CDR3 coding DNA: TGTGCCAGCAGCCCCCTCGGCGAGGGCGCGGTTGGCTACACCTTC. It codes for CASSPLGEGAVGYTF. This rearrangement joins TRBV27 to TRBJ1-2, with D unclear. The CDR3 spans 15 residues. Deletions cut 6 bases from V and 7 bases from J, with 21 bases between. Germline V lookup: CDR1 MNHEY, CDR2 SMNVEV (reference sequence).

This chain connects TRBV19 to TRBJ1-5; D unclear. V lost 4 bases, J lost 2 bases, and 12 bases lay in between. The CDR3 length is 15 residues. CDR1 LNHDA and CDR2 SQIVND come from the germline V gene (reference sequence). For the CDR3, the DNA is TGTGCCAGTAGTAGACCGGGGAGCCGCAATCAGCCCCAGCATTTT. Translating it yields CASSRPGSRNQPQHF.

The table lists this clone with a few counts. This chain connects TRBV11-1 to TRBJ2-3, with 7 bases lining up with TRBD1. Per germline, CDR1 SGHAT and CDR2 FQDESV (reference sequence). Losses at the gene ends were 8 bases for V and 1 base for J; bases not matched to a gene: 6. There are 14 residues in the CDR3. The CDR3 spells CASHPGTGTDTQYF. The CDR3 DNA reads as TGTGCCAGCCATCCGGGGACAGGCACAGATACGCAGTATTTT.

A few counts support this clone. The CDR3 nucleotides are TGTGCCAGCAGCTTAGGTGCTAGTTATGGACAGAGAGAGACCCAGTACTTC. It specifies CASSLGASYGQRETQYF. The V call is TRBV7-2, the J call TRBJ2-5; D might be TRBD1 (6 bases). Trimming removed 1 base at V and 4 bases at J, with 19 bases between. Per germline, CDR1 SGHTA and CDR2 FQGNSA. CDR3 length: 17 amino acids.

The chain is built from TRBV27 and TRBJ2-3, with D maybe TRBD1 (5 bases). V lost 3 bases, J lost 4 bases, and 11 bases lay in between. The CDR3 spans 14 residues. Germline V gene sequence: CDR1 MNHEY, CDR2 SMNVEV (reference sequence). The CDR3 spells CASSFRGGADTQYF. The CDR3 DNA sequence: TGTGCCAGCAGTTTTAGGGGTGGCGCAGATACGCAGTATTTT.

This clone came up a few times. The chain couples TRBV6-5 to TRBJ1-1; a possible D gene is TRBD1 (5 bases). Germline loops: CDR1 MNHEY, CDR2 SVGAGI. CDR3 length equals 13 residues. The V and J ends lost 6 bases and 1 base respectively, with 9 bases between them. The CDR3 sequence: CASRNQGNTEAFF. As DNA, the CDR3 is TGTGCCAGCAGAAACCAGGGGAACACTGAAGCTTTCTTT.

The chain uses TRBV19 and TRBJ2-1; 8 bases align to TRBD2. The CDR3 totals 16 residues. From germline, CDR1 is LNHDA and CDR2 SQIVND (reference sequence). Trimming at V came to 1 base and at J to 10 bases, leaving 12 bases not matched to a gene. This chain's CDR3 is CASSIGPTGGPREQFF. CDR3 coding DNA: TGTGCCAGTAGTATAGGCCCGACGGGGGGGCCCCGGGAGCAGTTCTTC.

This clone was found a few times. The V call is TRBV7-6, the J call TRBJ1-1, with no clear D. CDR3 length equals 13 residues. Germline V gene sequence: CDR1 SGHVS, CDR2 FNYEAQ. The V and J ends lost 8 bases and 0 bases respectively, with 10 bases between them. The CDR3 DNA reads as TGTGCCAGCTCTCGAAGCCTGAACACTGAAGCTTTCTTT. Its protein is CASSRSLNTEAFF.